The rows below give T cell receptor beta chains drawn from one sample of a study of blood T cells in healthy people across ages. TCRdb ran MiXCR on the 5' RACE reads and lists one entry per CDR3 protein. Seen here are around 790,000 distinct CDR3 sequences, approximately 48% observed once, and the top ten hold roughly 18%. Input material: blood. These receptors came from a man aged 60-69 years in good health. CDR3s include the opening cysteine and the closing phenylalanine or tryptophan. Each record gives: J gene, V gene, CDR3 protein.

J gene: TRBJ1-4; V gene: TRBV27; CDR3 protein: CASSFGATNEKLFF
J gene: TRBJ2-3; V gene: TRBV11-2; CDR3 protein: CASSFFGGTADTQYF
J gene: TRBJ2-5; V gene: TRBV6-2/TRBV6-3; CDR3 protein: CASSYSIVRVMMYF
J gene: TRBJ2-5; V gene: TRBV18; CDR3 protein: CASSPRSGASGKTQYF
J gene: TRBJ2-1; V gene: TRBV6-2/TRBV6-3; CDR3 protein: CASGGQLSSYNEQFF
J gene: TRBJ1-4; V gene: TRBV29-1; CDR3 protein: CSVDLGANEKLFF
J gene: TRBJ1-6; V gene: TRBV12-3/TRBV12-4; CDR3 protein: CASSPLSSYNSPLHF
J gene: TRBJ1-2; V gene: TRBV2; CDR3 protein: CAGSEALRDRSYGYTF
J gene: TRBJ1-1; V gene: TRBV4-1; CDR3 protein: CASSQDGREAFF
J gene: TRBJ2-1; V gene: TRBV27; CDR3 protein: CASRVLAGNYNEQFF
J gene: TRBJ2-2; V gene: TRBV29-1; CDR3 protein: CSTSGTGNTGELFF
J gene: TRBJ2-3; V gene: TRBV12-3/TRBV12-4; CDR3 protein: CASRDMGSGGEDTQYF
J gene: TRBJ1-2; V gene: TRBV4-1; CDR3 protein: CASSQVDRAGYGYTF
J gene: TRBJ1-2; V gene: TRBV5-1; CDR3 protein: CASSSRDRGEDYTF
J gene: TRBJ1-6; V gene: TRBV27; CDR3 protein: CASTSNVGGNNSPLHF
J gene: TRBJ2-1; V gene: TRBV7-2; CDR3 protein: CASSSPEDNYNEQFF
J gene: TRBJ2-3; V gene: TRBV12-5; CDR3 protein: CASAGDTDTQYF